This T cell receptor (beta chain) came from a study of T cell repertoires in ileal Crohn's disease (dated by TCRdb to the late 2010s). A note on the overall study: The median duration of disease was around 8 years, and at the time of surgery about 35% of patients were active smokers. Every patient underwent surgery because of a complication, which was stricturing disease in approximately 60% and penetrating disease in about 39%. About half of the patients received postoperative therapy: 11 received thiopurines and 15 to 20 received anti-TNF agents. The TCR repertoire was analysed in fewer than 65 patients with Crohn's disease drawn from a prospective multicentre cohort. Running in parallel with the study was a multicentre cohort set up to find predictors of early endoscopic recurrence following ileocolonic resection. A Rutgeerts score higher than i0 was the definition used for endoscopic postoperative recurrence. A total of about 150 mucosal samples from some 60 patients were sequenced, with samples obtained at several locations on the surgical specimen and at postoperative endoscopy.

To be eligible, patients had to be adults with ileal or ileocolonic Crohn's disease and an indication for ileocolonic resection. Whole ileal mucosal biopsies were stored frozen at -80°C before DNA extraction. Genomic DNA was extracted from frozen whole biopsies with a TRizol-based method and quantified on a NanoDrop 2000 spectrophotometer. With respect to this clone: What this receptor recognizes is not known. Base-call qualities are not available, and no considerably larger clone is one nucleotide away.

Roughly 0.55 micrograms of biopsy DNA per sample were submitted for commercial TCRB immunosequencing. Adaptive Biotechnology amplified CDR3 regions from genomic DNA with a two-step multiplex PCR that controlled for amplification bias. The first PCR used primers for every V and J gene segment; the second PCR added barcodes and Illumina adapters. An Illumina instrument was used to sequence the CDR3 libraries. The study's processing was this. Vendor-provided pipelines were combined with custom analysis of raw data in R/Bioconductor under R version 3.3.0. Clonality, which ranges from 0 to 1, was calculated as the inverse of the normalised Shannon entropy across all productive clones. High-frequency clones were defined as the repertoire share of the top 100 clones, retaining only clones passing a 95% confidence test. Overlap between samples was measured with the Morisita-Horn index, while repertoire diversity was measured with the Simpson index. The table was pulled from immuneACCESS by TCRdb, which kept in-frame rearrangements only. Such tables lose some clones; where checked, under half of the loss comes from unresolved V genes, and the rest has no known cause. D and trimming come from the DNA, and the V and J calls and clone size come from that table. Recorded for this sample are 13,000 to 15,000 clones; 84% of them occurred a single time. The top ten constitute less than 6.5% of the sample.

The CDR3 goes from the cysteine to the phenylalanine over 15 residues. Just CDR3 DNA is preserved here, 45 bases in frame from base 1. In the germline V gene, CDR1 corresponds to LGHNA and CDR2 to YNFKEQ. Unmatched junction bases come to 6, with V trimmed by 4 bases and J by 4 bases. The paper's findings and limits, for the study overall: Higher percentages of high-frequency clones at the time of surgery were linked to endoscopic recurrence, and every patient with clonality above 26.8% (18/57) had recurrence. Compared with CD4 T cells, sorted CD8 T cells held more high-frequency clones, which suggests that the mucosal expansions were mostly CD8. Mucosal CD4 and CD8 T cells were sorted and sequenced only in a subgroup of patients, whose size was not stated. A significantly higher proportion of clonal expansions was observed in active smokers at surgery than in non-smokers (approximately 28% vs 17%, p=0.02).

This receptor was taken from an adult with Crohn's disease. Sequenced sample: ileal tissue. This chain is built from TRBV4-2 and TRBJ2-5; 10 bases in between match TRBD1. This receptor carries the CDR3 CASSPQGDRGETQYF. The nucleotide sequence reads as follows: TGTGCCAGCAGCCCTCAAGGGGACAGGGGAGAGACCCAGTACTTC.